This TCR beta chain was retrieved from a study of cytomegalovirus exposure and HLA in healthy donors (dated by TCRdb to about 2017). With regard to the full study: An earlier analysis of roughly 500 of the donors reported approximately 280 Gb of sequence data and around 110 million unique TCR beta sequences obtained from approximately 180 million T cells. Roughly 300 gigabases of sequencing data and around 80 million unique TCR sequences made up an early release that covered over 550 HLA-typed donors. Among the roughly 400 genotyped donors, around 79% belonged to the genetic ancestry cluster associated with self-reported Caucasian donors. The study was designed to test whether signatures of past pathogen exposure could be identified by cataloging public T cell receptors. The T cell repertoires of 550 to 850 subjects were profiled by immunosequencing and related to cytomegalovirus serostatus. A separate validation cohort of some 130 different subjects was used in addition to the approximately 670-subject first cohort. To predict cytomegalovirus infection status, the study brought together high-throughput TCR immunosequencing, statistical association of individual TCRs with disease status, and machine learning. A later analysis re-analyzed previously published TCR beta repertoires from 600 to 850 donors and added high-resolution HLA genotyping to study TCR occurrence patterns. Rather than using new phenotypic data, the later analysis identified candidate immune exposures from TCR beta sequences and from how often those sequences occurred across donors. In an earlier analysis of roughly 600 of the donors, high-throughput TCR beta sequencing was used to judge whether each TCR beta V gene segment behaved as functional or pseudogenic. Alongside the repertoire data, information on donor age, sex, ethnicity and CMV serostatus was compiled. A later genetic analysis used genome-wide SNP genotypes for about 55% of the 666 donors, treating that subset as a discovery cohort. Every repertoire in the discovery cohort had been generated on one and the same sequencing platform. HLA typing included class I and class II loci at four-digit resolution. The number of donors typed differed by locus, with about 629-640 for A, B, C, DRB1 and DQB1, 522 for DQA1, under 610 for DPA1, and around 450 for DPB1. Roughly 5 DR-DQ haplotypes were handled as single units for association and clustering because linkage in the cohort was strong. Among roughly 400 genotyped donors of the cohort, an average of around 240,000 unique TCR beta nucleotide sequences were sequenced per donor, approximately 20% of them non-productive.

Receptor amplification or capture employed the immunoSEQ multiplex PCR assay. For the multiplex PCR, a mixture combining 60 forward primers for TCR Vbeta segments and 13 reverse primers for TCR Jbeta segments was used. The CDR3 region of rearranged TCR beta genes was amplified from genomic DNA by a multiplex PCR assay. The Illumina HiSeq System was used to sequence the amplified TCR beta libraries as 87-base-pair reads. The paper's data handling went like this. A later analysis tallied 80 million to 95 million unique TCR beta chains across the approximately 670 repertoires, and about 12 million of those chains were shared by two or more donors. Raw reads were error-corrected and collapsed into unique sequences with a nearest-neighbor algorithm that merged closely related sequences to remove PCR and sequencing errors. V, D and J gene segments were assigned by aligning CDR3 sequences to IMGT reference sequences. Each retained sequence needed at least a six-nucleotide match to both a V gene segment and a J gene segment. Rearrangements were called productive when the CDR3 lacked stop codons and stayed in frame with V and J; all others were non-productive. Following IMGT convention, CDR3 was defined as the stretch from the second conserved V-encoded cysteine to the conserved J-encoded phenylalanine. The earlier analysis of about 500 of the donors excluded sequences that lacked an unambiguous match to a single V gene segment. In an earlier analysis of approximately 550 of the donors, V segments were called functional above 56.7% productive rearrangements and were called segregating when the between-donor standard deviation exceeded 5%. To diagnose cytomegalovirus status from the catalog of TCR beta chain sequences, a statistical classification framework was built. In a later analysis, V and J genes were assigned by comparing TCR nucleotide sequences against IMGT/GENE-DB human TR gene sequences. Using the TCRdist pipeline, a later analysis assigned CDR3 sequences along with most-parsimonious VDJ recombination scenarios. A later analysis defined each TCR beta chain by its CDR3 amino acid sequence plus V-gene family, and excluded reads lacking a unique V-gene family. To address suspected cross-contamination and a sequencing artifact, a later analysis removed 450 to 700 highly shared, low-generation-probability nucleotide sequences. A later analysis calculated a clonal expansion index for each public chain from normalized within-repertoire ranks of inferred template counts. In a later analysis, generation probabilities were computed using a VDJ recombination model fitted to out-of-frame rearrangements, and the results were checked against IGoR. Hypergeometric tests were used in a later analysis to score TCR-TCR, TCR-HLA and TCR-CMV co-occurrence, with a repertoire-size bias correction applied to the TCR pairs. False discovery rates were estimated in a later analysis by permuting HLA or CMV assignments 20 times. In a later analysis, co-occurring TCRs were grouped using DBSCAN, with TCRdist sequence similarity added in when clustering inside HLA-allele-positive subsets. For co-occurrence clustering, repertoires with fewer than 30,000 or more than 120,000 public chains were excluded, along with 4 to 6 repertoires with anomalous nucleotide sharing. TCRdb holds this immuneACCESS table with in-frame rearrangements only. Some clones are missing; in checked studies, unresolved V genes explain under half, and the rest has no known cause. Clone size and V and J calls were adopted from that table, with D and trimming inferred from the DNA. This sample holds under 95,000 clones; more than 75% were observed only once. The ten largest account for approximately 5.3% of the sample.

The study at large found these results: According to a later analysis, most CMV-associated TCR beta chains appeared to be HLA-restricted, and the HLA associations seemed to be driven largely by CMV exposure. In a later analysis, the rate of TCR association differed among HLA loci, with DRB1 alleles having the most associated TCRs and HLA-C alleles having the fewest. HLA typing was unavailable for some donors at each locus, so association tests used only the typed subset. The authors suggested that the approach could potentially be extended to other disease states and immunological phenotypes. Immune exposure information for the cohort was limited to CMV serostatus. In this cohort, only TCR beta chains were sequenced, and detectable features were limited by the absence of alpha or paired-chain data. Compared with the roughly 600-donor mean, donors in an Asian-associated ancestry cluster had fewer N-insertions in productive TCRs, according to a later genetic analysis. In an earlier analysis of more than 500 of the donors, most TCR beta V segments appeared in productive rearrangements about 87% or about 30% of the time, broadly matching IMGT annotations. Approximately 16 rarely observed V segments, including chromosome 9 orphons, were excluded from the earlier analysis of almost 600 of the donors because counts were too low. According to a later analysis, parvovirus B19, influenza, CMV and Epstein-Barr virus appeared linked to several top co-occurrence clusters. A few of the identified cytomegalovirus-associated TCR beta chains were confirmed in vitro to be specific for cytomegalovirus antigens. Cytomegalovirus status was reported to be diagnosed by the classifier with high specificity and sensitivity in both the original and validation cohorts. A further reported finding was that TCR beta sequences accurately predicted the HLA-A and HLA-B alleles for most subjects in the first cohort. Correlated functional status among segregating V segments might be attributable to linkage disequilibrium, but an unknown experimental factor could not be ruled out. In the study, 150 to 200 TCR beta chains were listed as associated with cytomegalovirus. In a later genetic analysis, a missense DCLRE1C variant was associated with V-gene and J-gene trimming of TCR beta chains, and the association was replicated in an independent cohort. A group of highly shared sequence variants was considered likely to be a technical artifact of the sequencing pipeline. The 87-base-pair reads could not distinguish some IMGT-functional V segments, including TRBV6-2 and TRBV6-3, so those segments were excluded. Assigning TCR associations to individual alleles was difficult when HLA alleles, especially DR and DQ, strongly co-occurred. Most TCR sequences were seen in very few donors, while some public TCRs were found in many individuals. Sequencing depth was assumed to be roughly uniform across donors in the presence/absence analyses, though that assumption may not hold. Specific HLA alleles were associated with 16,951 TCR beta sequences at a false discovery rate of 0.05 in a later analysis. In a later analysis, HLA-associated TCR beta chains were found to be more clonally expanded and to have lower generation probabilities than equally common non-associated chains.

This clone is medium-sized (0.01 to 0.1%) in terms of sample share. Its recognized antigen is unknown. Per-base qualities were not stored, and no clone one base away is much larger. At the junction V is shortened by 6 bases and J by 6 bases; bases outside the gene matches: 6. Sequences SQVTM (CDR1) and ANQGSEA (CDR2) are obtained from the germline V gene. The cysteine opens and the phenylalanine closes a CDR3 of 12 amino acids. The entry retains the CDR3 DNA only, 36 bases that are in frame from base 1. The cohort was made up of 666 healthy bone marrow donors. All cohort members were sampled while nominally healthy, although unrecorded immune exposures were likely present. The donor tested CMV seropositive and was one of the 289 seropositive cohort members. Every donor gave a peripheral blood sample, and the peripheral blood mononuclear cells from that sample were used for TCR beta sequencing. The Qiagen DNeasy Blood Extraction Kit was used to extract genomic DNA from the blood cell samples.

The chain is made from TRBV29-1 and TRBJ1-1; 8 central bases correspond to TRBD1. Sample: PBMCs. The receptor was derived from a man younger than 40 in good health and CMV-seropositive. The CDR3 protein: CSVWDRSSEAFF. The nucleotides read TGCAGCGTATGGGACAGGAGTTCTGAAGCTTTCTTT.